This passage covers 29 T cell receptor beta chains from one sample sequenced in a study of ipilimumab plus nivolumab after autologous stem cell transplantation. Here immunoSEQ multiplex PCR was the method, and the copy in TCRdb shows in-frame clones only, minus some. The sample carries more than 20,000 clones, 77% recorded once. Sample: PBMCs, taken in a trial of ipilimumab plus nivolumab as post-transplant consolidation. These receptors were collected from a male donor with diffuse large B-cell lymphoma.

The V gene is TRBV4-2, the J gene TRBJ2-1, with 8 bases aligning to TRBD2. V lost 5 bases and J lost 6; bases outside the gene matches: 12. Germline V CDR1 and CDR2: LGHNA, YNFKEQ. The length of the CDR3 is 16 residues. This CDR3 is CASSTYRGGRGNEQFF. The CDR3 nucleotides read TGTGCCAGCAGCACTTACCGGGGGGGCCGTGGCAATGAGCAGTTCTTC.

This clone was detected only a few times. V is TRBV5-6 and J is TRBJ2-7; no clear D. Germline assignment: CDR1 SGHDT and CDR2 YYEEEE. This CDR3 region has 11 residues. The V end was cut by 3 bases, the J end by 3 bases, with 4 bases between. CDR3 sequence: CASSYSYEQYF. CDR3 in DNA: TGTGCCAGCAGCTACAGCTACGAGCAGTACTTC.

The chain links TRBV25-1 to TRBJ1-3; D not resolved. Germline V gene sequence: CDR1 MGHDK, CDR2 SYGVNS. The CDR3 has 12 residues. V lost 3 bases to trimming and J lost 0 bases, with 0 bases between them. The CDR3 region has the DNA TGTGCCAGCAGTGACTCTGGAAACACCATATATTTT. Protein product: CASSDSGNTIYF.

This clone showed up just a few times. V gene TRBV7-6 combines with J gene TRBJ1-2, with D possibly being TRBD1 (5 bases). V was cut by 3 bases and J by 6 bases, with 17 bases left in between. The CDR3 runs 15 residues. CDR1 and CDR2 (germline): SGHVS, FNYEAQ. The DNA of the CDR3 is TGTGCCAGCAGCTTGACAGCGGGAGGTTCTGATGGCTACACCTTC. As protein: CASSLTAGGSDGYTF.

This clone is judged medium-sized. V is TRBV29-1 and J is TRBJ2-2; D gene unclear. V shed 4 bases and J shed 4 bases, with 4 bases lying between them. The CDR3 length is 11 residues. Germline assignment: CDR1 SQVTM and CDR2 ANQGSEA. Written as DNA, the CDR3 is TGCAGCGTTGCGGTCACCGGGGAGCTGTTTTTT. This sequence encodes CSVAVTGELFF.

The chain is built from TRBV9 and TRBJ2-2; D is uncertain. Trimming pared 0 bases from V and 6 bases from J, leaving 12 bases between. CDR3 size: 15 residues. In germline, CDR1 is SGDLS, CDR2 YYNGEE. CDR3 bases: TGTGCCAGCAGCGTAGGCACCCTCCTGGCCGGGGAGCTGTTTTTT. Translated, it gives CASSVGTLLAGELFF. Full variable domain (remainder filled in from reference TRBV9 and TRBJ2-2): DSGVTQTPKHLITATGQRVTLRCSPRSGDLSVYWYQQSLDQGLQFLIQYYNGEERAKGNILERFSAQQFPDLHSELNLSSLELGDSALYFCASSVGTLLAGELFFGEGSRLTVL.

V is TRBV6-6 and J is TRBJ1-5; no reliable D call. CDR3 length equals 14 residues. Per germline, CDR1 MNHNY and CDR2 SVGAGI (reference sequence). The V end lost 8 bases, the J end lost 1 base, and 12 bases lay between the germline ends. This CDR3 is CASHGEGSNQPQHF. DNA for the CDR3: TGTGCCAGCCACGGGGAGGGCAGCAATCAGCCCCAGCATTTT.

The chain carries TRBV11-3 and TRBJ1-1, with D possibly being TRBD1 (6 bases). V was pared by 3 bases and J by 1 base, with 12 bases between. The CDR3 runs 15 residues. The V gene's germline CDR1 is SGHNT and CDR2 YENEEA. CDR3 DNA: TGTGCCAGCAGCTTTTCAGGAGGGGGGAACACTGAAGCTTTCTTT. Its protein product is CASSFSGGGNTEAFF.

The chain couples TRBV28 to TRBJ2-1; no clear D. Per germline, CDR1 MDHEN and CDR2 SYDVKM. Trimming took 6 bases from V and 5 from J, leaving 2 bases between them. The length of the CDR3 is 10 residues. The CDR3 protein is CASRNNEQFF. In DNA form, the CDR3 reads TGTGCCAGCAGGAACAATGAGCAGTTCTTC.

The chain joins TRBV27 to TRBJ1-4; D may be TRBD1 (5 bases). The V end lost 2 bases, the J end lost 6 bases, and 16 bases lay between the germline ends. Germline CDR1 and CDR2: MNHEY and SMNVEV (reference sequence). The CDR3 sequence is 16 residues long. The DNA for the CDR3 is TGTGCCAGCAGTTTAATGGTGCAGCGGGGCGATGAAAAACTGTTTTTT. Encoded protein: CASSLMVQRGDEKLFF.

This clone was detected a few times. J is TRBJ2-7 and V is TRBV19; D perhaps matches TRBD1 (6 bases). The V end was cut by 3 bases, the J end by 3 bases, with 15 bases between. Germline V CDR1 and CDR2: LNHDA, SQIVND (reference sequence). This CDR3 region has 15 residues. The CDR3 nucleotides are TGTGCCAGTAGTATCGATCACAGGGACCGCTACGAGCAGTACTTC. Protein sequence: CASSIDHRDRYEQYF.

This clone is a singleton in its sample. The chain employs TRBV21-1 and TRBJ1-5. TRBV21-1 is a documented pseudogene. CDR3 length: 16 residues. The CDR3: CASNLGLVNFNQPQHF. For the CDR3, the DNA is TGTGCCAGCAACCTAGGACTGGTTAACTTCAATCAGCCCCAGCATTTT.

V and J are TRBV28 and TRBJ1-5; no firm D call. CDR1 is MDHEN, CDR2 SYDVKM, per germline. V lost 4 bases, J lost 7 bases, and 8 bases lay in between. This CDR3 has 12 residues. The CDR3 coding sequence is TGTGCCAGCAGTTCACCATTACAGCCCCAGCATTTT. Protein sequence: CASSSPLQPQHF.

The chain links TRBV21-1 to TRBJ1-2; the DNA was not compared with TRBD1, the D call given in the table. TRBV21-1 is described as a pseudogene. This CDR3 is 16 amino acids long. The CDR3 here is CASSPRGTGSNYGYTF. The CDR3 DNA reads TGTGCCAGCAGCCCAAGAGGAACAGGGTCCAACTATGGCTACACCTTC.

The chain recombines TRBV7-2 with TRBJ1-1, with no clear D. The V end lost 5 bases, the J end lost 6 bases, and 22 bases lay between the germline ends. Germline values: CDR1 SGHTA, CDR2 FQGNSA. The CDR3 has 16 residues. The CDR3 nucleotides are TGTGCCAGCAGCCGAACAGTATCTGGAGGGTCCGCTGAAGCTTTCTTT. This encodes CASSRTVSGGSAEAFF.

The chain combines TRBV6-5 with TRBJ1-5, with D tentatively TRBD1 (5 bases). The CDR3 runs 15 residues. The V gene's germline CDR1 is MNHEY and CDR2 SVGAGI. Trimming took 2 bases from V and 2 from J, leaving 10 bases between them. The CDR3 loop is CASSYDRSGNQPQHF. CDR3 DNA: TGTGCCAGCAGTTACGACAGATCAGGCAATCAGCCCCAGCATTTT.

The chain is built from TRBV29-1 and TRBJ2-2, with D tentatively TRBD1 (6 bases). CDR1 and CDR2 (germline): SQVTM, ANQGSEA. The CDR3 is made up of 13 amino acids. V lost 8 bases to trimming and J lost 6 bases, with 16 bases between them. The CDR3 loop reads CSTRGDIAGELFF. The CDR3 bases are TGCAGCACTCGTGGGGACATAGCCGGGGAGCTGTTTTTT.

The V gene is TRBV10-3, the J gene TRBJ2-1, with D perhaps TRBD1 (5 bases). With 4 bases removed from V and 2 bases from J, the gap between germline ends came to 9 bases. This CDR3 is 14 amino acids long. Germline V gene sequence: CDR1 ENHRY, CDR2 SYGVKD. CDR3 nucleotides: TGTGCCATCAGTGCAGGGTCGACCTACAATGAGCAGTTCTTC. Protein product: CAISAGSTYNEQFF.

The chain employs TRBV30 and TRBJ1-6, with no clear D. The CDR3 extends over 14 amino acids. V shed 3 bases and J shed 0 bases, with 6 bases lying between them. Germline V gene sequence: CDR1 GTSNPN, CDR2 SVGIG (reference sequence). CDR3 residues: CAWRGFSYNSPLHF. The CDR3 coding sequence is TGTGCCTGGAGAGGATTCTCCTATAATTCACCCCTCCACTTT.

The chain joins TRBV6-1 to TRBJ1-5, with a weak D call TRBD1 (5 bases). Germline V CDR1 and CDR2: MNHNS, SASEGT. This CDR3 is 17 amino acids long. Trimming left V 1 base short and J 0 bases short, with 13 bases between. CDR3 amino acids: CASSEGWGRNSNQPQHF. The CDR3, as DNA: TGTGCCAGCAGTGAAGGTTGGGGGAGGAATAGCAATCAGCCCCAGCATTTT.

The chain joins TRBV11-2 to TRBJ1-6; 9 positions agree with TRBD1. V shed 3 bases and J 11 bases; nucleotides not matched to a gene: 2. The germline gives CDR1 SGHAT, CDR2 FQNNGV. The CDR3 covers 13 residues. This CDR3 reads CASSLGQGAPLHF. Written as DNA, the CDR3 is TGTGCCAGCAGCTTGGGACAGGGCGCACCCCTCCACTTT.

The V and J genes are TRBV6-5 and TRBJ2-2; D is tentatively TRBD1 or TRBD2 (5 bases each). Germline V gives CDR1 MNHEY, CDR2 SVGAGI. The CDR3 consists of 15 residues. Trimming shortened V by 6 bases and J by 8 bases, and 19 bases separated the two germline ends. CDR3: CASRKTRGRGGELFF. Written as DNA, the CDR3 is TGTGCCAGCAGAAAAACTAGGGGTCGAGGTGGGGAGCTGTTTTTT.

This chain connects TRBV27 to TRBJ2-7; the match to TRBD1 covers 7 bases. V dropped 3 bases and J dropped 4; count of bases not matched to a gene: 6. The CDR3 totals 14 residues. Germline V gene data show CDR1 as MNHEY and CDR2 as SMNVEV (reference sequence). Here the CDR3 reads CASSFLDRAYEQYF. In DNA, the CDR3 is TGTGCCAGCAGTTTCTTAGACAGGGCGTACGAGCAGTACTTC.

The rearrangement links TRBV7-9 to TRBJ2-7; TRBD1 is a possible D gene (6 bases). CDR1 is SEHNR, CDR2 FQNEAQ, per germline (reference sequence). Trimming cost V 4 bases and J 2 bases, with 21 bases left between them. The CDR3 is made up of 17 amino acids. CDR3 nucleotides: TGTGCCAGCAGCTCCACGACAGGACCAACCCCCGCCTACGAGCAGTACTTC. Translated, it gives CASSSTTGPTPAYEQYF.

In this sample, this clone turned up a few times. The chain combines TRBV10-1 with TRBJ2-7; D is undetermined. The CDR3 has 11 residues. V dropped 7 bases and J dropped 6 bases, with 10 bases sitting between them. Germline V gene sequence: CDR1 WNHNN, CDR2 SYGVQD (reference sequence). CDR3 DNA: TGCGCCAGCATGAAGAAGGGCGAGCAGTACTTC. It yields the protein CASMKKGEQYF.

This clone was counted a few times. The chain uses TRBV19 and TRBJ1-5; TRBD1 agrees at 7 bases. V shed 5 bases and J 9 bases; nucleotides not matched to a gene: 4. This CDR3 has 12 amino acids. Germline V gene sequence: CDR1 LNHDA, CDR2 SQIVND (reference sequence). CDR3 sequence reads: CASSLRGGPQHF. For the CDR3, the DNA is TGTGCCAGTAGTCTCAGGGGGGGGCCCCAGCATTTT.

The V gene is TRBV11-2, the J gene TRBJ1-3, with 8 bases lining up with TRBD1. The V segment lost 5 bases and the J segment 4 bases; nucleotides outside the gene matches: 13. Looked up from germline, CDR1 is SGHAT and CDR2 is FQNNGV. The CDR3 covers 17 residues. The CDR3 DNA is TGTGCCAGCAGCCCATCCCTTCGCCAGGGGGCAGGAAACACCATATATTTT. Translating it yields CASSPSLRQGAGNTIYF.

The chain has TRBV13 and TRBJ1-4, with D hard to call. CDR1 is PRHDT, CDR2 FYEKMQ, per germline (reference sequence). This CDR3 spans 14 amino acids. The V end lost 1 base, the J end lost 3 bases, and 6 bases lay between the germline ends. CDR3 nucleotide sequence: TGTGCCAGCAGCTTAGTGGGATCTAATGAAAAACTGTTTTTT. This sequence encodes CASSLVGSNEKLFF.

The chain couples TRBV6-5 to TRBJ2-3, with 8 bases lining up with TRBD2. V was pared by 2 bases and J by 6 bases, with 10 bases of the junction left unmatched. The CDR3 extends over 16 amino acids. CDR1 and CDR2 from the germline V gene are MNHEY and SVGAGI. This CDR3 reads CASSYRGGSYVDTQYF. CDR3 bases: TGTGCCAGCAGTTACCGGGGGGGCTCTTACGTCGATACGCAGTATTTT.